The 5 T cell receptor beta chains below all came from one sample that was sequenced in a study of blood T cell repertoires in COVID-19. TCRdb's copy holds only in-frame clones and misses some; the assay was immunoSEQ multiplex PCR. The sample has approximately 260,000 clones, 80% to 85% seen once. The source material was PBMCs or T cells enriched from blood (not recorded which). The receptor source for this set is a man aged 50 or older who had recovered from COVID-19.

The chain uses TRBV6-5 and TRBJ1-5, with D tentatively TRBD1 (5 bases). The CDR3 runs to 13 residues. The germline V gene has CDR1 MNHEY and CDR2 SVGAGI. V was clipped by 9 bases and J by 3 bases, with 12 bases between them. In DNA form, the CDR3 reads TGTGCCAGTATGCAGGGAAACAATCAGCCCCAGCATTTT. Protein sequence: CASMQGNNQPQHF.

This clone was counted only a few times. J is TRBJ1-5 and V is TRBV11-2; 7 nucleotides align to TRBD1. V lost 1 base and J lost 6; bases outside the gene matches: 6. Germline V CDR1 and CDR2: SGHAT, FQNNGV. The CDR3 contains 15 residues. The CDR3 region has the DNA TGTGCCAGCAGCTTAGGGGACAGTCGGGGTCAGCCCCAGCATTTT. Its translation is CASSLGDSRGQPQHF. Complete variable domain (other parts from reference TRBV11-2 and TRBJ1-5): EAGVAQSPRYKIIEKRQSVAFWCNPISGHATLYWYQQILGQGPKLLIQFQNNGVVDDSQLPKDRFSAERLKGVDSTLKIQPAKLEDSAVYLCASSLGDSRGQPQHFGDGTRLSIL.

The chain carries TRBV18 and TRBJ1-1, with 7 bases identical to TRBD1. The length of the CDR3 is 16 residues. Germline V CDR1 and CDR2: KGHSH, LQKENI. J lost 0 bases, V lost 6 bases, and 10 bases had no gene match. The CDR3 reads CASSTGVGRLNTEAFF. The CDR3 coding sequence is TGTGCCAGCTCCACAGGGGTGGGCAGATTGAACACTGAAGCTTTCTTT.

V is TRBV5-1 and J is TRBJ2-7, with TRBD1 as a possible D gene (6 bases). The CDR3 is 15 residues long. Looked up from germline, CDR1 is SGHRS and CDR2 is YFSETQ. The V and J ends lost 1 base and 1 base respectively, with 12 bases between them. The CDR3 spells CASSLLRDRSYEQYF. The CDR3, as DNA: TGCGCCAGCAGCTTGCTCCGAGACAGGTCCTACGAGCAGTACTTC.

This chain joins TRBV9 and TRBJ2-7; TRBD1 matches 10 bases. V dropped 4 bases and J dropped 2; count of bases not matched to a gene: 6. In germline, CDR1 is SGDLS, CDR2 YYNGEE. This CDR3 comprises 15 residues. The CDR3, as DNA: TGTGCCAGCAGCCCCGGACAGGGGGGGACCTACGAGCAGTACTTC. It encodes CASSPGQGGTYEQYF.